The rows below give T cell receptor beta chains drawn from one sample of a study of cytomegalovirus exposure and HLA in healthy donors. Some clones are missing from TCRdb's copy, which holds only in-frame ones; the method was immunoSEQ multiplex PCR. Of about 130,000 clones in the sample, around 94% were seen once. The specimen was PBMCs. The receptors were sampled from a woman aged 18 to 35 in good health and CMV-seronegative. Each CDR3 is given with its conserved first and last residue. D genes are given only for firm matches. Clone size appears in some rows only: once, few, many, or a class for an expanded clone.

CDR3 protein: CASSPGQGAVLAFF
CDR3 DNA: TGTGCCAGCTCACCGGGACAGGGGGCGGTTTTAGCTTTCTTT
V gene: TRBV18
clone size: NA
D gene: TRBD1
J gene: TRBJ1-1

CDR3 protein: CASSRAVQETQYF
CDR3 DNA: TGTGCCAGCAGCAGGGCAGTACAAGAGACCCAGTACTTC
V gene: TRBV6-6
clone size: few
D gene: NA
J gene: TRBJ2-5

CDR3 protein: CASSDSTGGNEQFF
CDR3 DNA: TGTGCCAGCAGTGACTCGACAGGGGGCAATGAGCAGTTCTTC
V gene: TRBV6-4
clone size: many
D gene: TRBD1
J gene: TRBJ2-1

CDR3 protein: CASDAGGTGELFF
CDR3 DNA: TGTGCCAGCGATGCCGGGGGCACCGGGGAGCTGTTTTTT
V gene: TRBV13
clone size: NA
D gene: NA
J gene: TRBJ2-2

CDR3 protein: CASGLVGQTPLEAFF
CDR3 DNA: TGTGCTAGTGGTTTGGTAGGACAGACCCCCCTTGAAGCTTTCTTT
V gene: TRBV12-5
clone size: NA
D gene: NA
J gene: TRBJ1-1

CDR3 protein: CSVEDRLQTGSYEQYF
CDR3 DNA: TGCAGCGTTGAAGATCGATTGCAGACAGGCTCCTACGAGCAGTACTTC
V gene: TRBV29-1
clone size: NA
D gene: NA
J gene: TRBJ2-7

CDR3 protein: CASSQEGDRGPNTEAFF
CDR3 DNA: TGTGCCAGCAGCCAAGAAGGGGACAGGGGGCCGAACACTGAAGCTTTCTTT
V gene: TRBV4-2
clone size: NA
D gene: TRBD1
J gene: TRBJ1-1

CDR3 protein: CASSFGGAGTDTQYF
CDR3 DNA: TGTGCCAGCAGTTTTGGGGGCGCTGGCACAGATACGCAGTATTTT
V gene: TRBV27
clone size: once
D gene: NA
J gene: TRBJ2-3

CDR3 protein: CATTKAGSSYEQYF
CDR3 DNA: TGTGCCACCACCAAAGCGGGGAGCTCCTACGAGCAGTACTTC
V gene: TRBV6-1
clone size: once
D gene: TRBD2
J gene: TRBJ2-7

CDR3 protein: CASSYSGTGVTGELFF
CDR3 DNA: TGTGCCAGCAGTTACTCCGGGACAGGGGTCACCGGGGAGCTGTTTTTT
V gene: TRBV6-5
clone size: NA
D gene: TRBD1
J gene: TRBJ2-2

CDR3 protein: CASRAFYEQYF
CDR3 DNA: TGTGCCAGCAGAGCCTTCTACGAGCAGTACTTC
V gene: TRBV28
clone size: NA
D gene: NA
J gene: TRBJ2-7

CDR3 protein: CASSASGGDWSNEQFF
CDR3 DNA: TGTGCCTCTTCGGCTAGCGGGGGCGATTGGAGCAATGAGCAGTTCTTC
V gene: TRBV10-3
clone size: NA
D gene: TRBD2
J gene: TRBJ2-1

CDR3 protein: CASSWRETQYF
CDR3 DNA: TGTGCCAGCAGTTGGAGAGAGACCCAGTACTTC
V gene: TRBV6-6
clone size: few
D gene: NA
J gene: TRBJ2-5

CDR3 protein: CSVEGGVSGETQYF
CDR3 DNA: TGCAGCGTTGAGGGAGGGGTTAGCGGAGAGACCCAGTACTTC
V gene: TRBV29-1
clone size: NA
D gene: TRBD2
J gene: TRBJ2-5

CDR3 protein: CASARREETQYF
CDR3 DNA: TGTGCCAGCGCCCGCCGGGAAGAGACCCAGTACTTC
V gene: TRBV9
clone size: NA
D gene: NA
J gene: TRBJ2-5

CDR3 protein: CASSWPTQPGEQYF
CDR3 DNA: TGCGCCAGCAGCTGGCCGACTCAGCCGGGCGAGCAGTACTTC
V gene: TRBV5-1
clone size: NA
D gene: NA
J gene: TRBJ2-7

CDR3 protein: CASSTTANDEKLFF
CDR3 DNA: TGTGCCAGTAGTACGACAGCCAACGATGAAAAACTGTTTTTT
V gene: TRBV19
clone size: once
D gene: NA
J gene: TRBJ1-4

CDR3 protein: CASSPGSEPPLHF
CDR3 DNA: TGTGCCAGCTCACCAGGGAGCGAACCTCCCCTCCACTTT
V gene: TRBV18
clone size: NA
D gene: NA
J gene: TRBJ1-6

CDR3 protein: CASSLRTGGVNTEAFF
CDR3 DNA: TGCGCCAGCAGCCTGCGTACAGGGGGAGTGAACACTGAAGCTTTCTTT
V gene: TRBV4-1
clone size: NA
D gene: TRBD1
J gene: TRBJ1-1

CDR3 protein: CAWDSFTDTQYF
CDR3 DNA: TGTGCCTGGGACAGTTTCACAGATACGCAGTATTTT
V gene: TRBV30
clone size: NA
D gene: NA
J gene: TRBJ2-3

CDR3 protein: CAISTGEPRDEQFF
CDR3 DNA: TGTGCCATCAGCACAGGGGAGCCTCGGGATGAGCAGTTCTTC
V gene: TRBV10-3
clone size: NA
D gene: TRBD1
J gene: TRBJ2-1

CDR3 protein: CASSSNRGDTQYF
CDR3 DNA: TGCGCCAGCAGCTCCAACCGGGGAGATACGCAGTATTTT
V gene: TRBV5-1
clone size: few
D gene: NA
J gene: TRBJ2-3

CDR3 protein: CAWSGGREQYF
CDR3 DNA: TGTGCCTGGAGCGGGGGTCGGGAGCAGTACTTC
V gene: TRBV30
clone size: NA
D gene: NA
J gene: TRBJ2-7

CDR3 protein: CASRGGYYGYTF
CDR3 DNA: TGTGCCAGCAGAGGGGGATACTATGGCTACACCTTC
V gene: TRBV27
clone size: few
D gene: NA
J gene: TRBJ1-2

CDR3 protein: CASSLASRGEQFF
CDR3 DNA: TGTGCCAGCAGCTTAGCGTCCAGGGGCGAGCAGTTCTTC
V gene: TRBV7-9
clone size: NA
D gene: NA
J gene: TRBJ2-1

CDR3 protein: CASSLETSRYTGELFF
CDR3 DNA: TGCGCCAGCAGCTTAGAGACTAGTCGGTATACCGGGGAGCTGTTTTTT
V gene: TRBV5-1
clone size: NA
D gene: NA
J gene: TRBJ2-2

CDR3 protein: CASSFKAHIRDGYTF
CDR3 DNA: TGTGCCAGTAGTTTCAAAGCGCATATTCGGGATGGCTACACCTTC
V gene: TRBV19
clone size: NA
D gene: NA
J gene: TRBJ1-2

CDR3 protein: CASSYSGSAYEKLFF
CDR3 DNA: TGTGCCAGCAGTTACTCCGGGTCCGCCTATGAAAAACTGTTTTTT
V gene: TRBV6-5
clone size: NA
D gene: NA
J gene: TRBJ1-4

CDR3 protein: CASSLGVLGEPQHF
CDR3 DNA: TGCGCCAGCAGCTTGGGTGTCCTCGGGGAGCCCCAGCATTTT
V gene: TRBV5-1
clone size: NA
D gene: NA
J gene: TRBJ1-5